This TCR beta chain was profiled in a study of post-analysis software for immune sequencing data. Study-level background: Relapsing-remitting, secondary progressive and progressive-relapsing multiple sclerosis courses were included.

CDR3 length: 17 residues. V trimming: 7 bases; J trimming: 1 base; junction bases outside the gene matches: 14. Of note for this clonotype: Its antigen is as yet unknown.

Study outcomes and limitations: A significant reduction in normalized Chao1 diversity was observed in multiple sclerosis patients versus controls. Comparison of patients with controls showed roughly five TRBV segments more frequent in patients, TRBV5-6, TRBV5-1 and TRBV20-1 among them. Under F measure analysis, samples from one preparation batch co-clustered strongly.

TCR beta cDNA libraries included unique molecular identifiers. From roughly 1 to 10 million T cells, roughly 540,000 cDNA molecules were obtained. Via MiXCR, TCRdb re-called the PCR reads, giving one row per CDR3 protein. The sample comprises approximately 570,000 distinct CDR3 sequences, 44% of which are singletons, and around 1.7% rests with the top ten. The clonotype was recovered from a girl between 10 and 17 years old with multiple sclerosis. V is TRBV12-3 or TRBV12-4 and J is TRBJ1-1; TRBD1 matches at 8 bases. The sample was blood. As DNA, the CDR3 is TGTGCCAGCACCCCGGACAGGGCTATTAGGGGGAACACTGAAGCTTTCTTT. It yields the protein CASTPDRAIRGNTEAFF.